The clone carrying this T cell receptor (beta chain) occurred many times. The antigen remains unidentified. The CDR3 is made up of 13 amino acids. Trimming removed 7 bases at V and 2 bases at J, with 10 bases between. MiXCR was run by TCRdb on the 5' RACE reads, yielding one entry per CDR3 protein. The data show 600,000 to 700,000 distinct CDR3 sequences, 21% seen once. The record originates from a study of identical twins. Study-wide findings and caveats: Within monozygotic twins, out-of-frame TCR alpha sharing was underestimated by the models.

The same sample was also studied in work on T cells expressing NK-cell markers. As reported in that work: Top CD8+ clonotypes included the dominant CD3+CD56+NKG2C+ clonotypes in 5 or 6 donors.

The sample consisted of PBMCs. The V call is TRBV12-3 or TRBV12-4, the J call TRBJ2-3, with a tentative D call TRBD1 (5 bases). The TCR was taken from a young woman in good health. The CDR3 region is CASNNRNTDTQYF. CDR3 bases: TGTGCCAGCAATAACAGGAACACAGATACGCAGTATTTT.